The clone carrying this T cell receptor beta chain was picked up a small number of times. No antigen is known for it. TCRdb keeps only in-frame clones here, not all; method: immunoSEQ multiplex PCR. Among 140,000 to 150,000 clones listed, around 93% were seen once. The sample originates from a study of T cell responses to AZD1222 COVID-19 vaccine. For the study at large: Second doses at about 4 or about 12 weeks were pooled. Overall study findings and caveats: Reportedly, close to half of spike-specific TCRs are directed against unmutated variant regions. Rises in breadth and depth of Spike-specific TCRs came after two AZD1222 doses.

V was clipped by 4 bases and J by 11 bases, with 14 bases between them. This CDR3 is built from 12 residues. This chain links TRBV12-3 or TRBV12-4 with TRBJ1-1; D is perhaps TRBD1 (5 bases). The TCR originated in an adult in good health. The material sequenced was peripheral blood, taken on day 0 of AZD1222 vaccination. CDR3 bases: TGTGCCAGCAGTTCCGGGGCGAACGAGGCTTTCTTT. Translation: CASSSGANEAFF.